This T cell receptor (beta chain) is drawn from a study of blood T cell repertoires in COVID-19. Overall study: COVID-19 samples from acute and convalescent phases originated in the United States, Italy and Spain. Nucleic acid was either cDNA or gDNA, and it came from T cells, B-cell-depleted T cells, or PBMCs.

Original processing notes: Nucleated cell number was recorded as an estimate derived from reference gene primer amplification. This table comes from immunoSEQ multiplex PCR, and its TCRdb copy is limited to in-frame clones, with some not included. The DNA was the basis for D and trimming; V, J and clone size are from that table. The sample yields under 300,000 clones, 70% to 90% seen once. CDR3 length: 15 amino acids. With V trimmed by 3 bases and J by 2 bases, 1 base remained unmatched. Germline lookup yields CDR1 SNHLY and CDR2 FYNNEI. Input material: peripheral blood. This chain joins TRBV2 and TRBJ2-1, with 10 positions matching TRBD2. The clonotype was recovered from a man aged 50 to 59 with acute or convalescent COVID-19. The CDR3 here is CASSDTSGAYNEQFF. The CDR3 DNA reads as TGTGCCAGCAGTGACACTAGCGGGGCCTACAATGAGCAGTTCTTC.